The source of this T cell receptor gamma chain is a study of Vδ1+ human thymocytes. Study outcomes and limitations: Thymic TRG and TRD repertoires appeared highly polyclonal. Many TRG clonotypes were shared between donors; TRD repertoires were essentially private. Thymic delta-chain repertoires held roughly 20% Vdelta2 sequences and few Vdelta3, despite high sort purity.

RNA was extracted from the cells and then reverse transcribed. Multiplex PCR used pooled V-gene forward primers and a constant-region reverse primer to amplify CDR3s. TCRdb fed the multiplex PCR reads to CATT. The repertoire holds more than 35,000 gamma-chain clones, with 20% to 25% as singletons. This CDR3 is built from 14 residues. Germline CDR1 and CDR2: VTNTFY and YDVSTARD (reference sequence). V lost 1 base to trimming and J lost 8 bases; unmatched junction nucleotides: 11. Notes on this clone: What it binds is not known.

Alphabeta T cells were depleted, then CD3+ Vdelta1+ Vdelta2- thymocytes were FACS-sorted. Between about 98% and 99.6% of sorted thymocytes were Vdelta1+. The chain joins TRGV3 to TRGJ1 or TRGJ2. The receptor comes from a girl less than two years old who had congenital heart surgery. Material: Vdelta1+ gamma-delta thymocytes from the thymus. Subset described: FACS-sorted CD3+ TCRalphabeta- TCRVdelta1+ TCRVdelta2- thymocytes. The CDR3 DNA sequence: TGTGCCACCTGGGACAGCCCCTGTCCCGATAAGAAACTCTTT. Amino acids: CATWDSPCPDKKLF.